The clone carrying this T cell receptor (beta chain) was counted a single time. The antigen remains unidentified. This clone may be a read error of a much larger clone one base away. Bulk tissue was left unsorted, and RNA and DNA were co-extracted from about 20-30 mg of it. Each individual tumor supplied samples from five separate regions. This sample is drawn from a study of tumor-infiltrating lymphocytes in primary liver carcinoma. Study context: In every tissue type, samples returned a similar yield of roughly 3.5 to 7.13 million productive TCRbeta reads.

Germline CDR1 and CDR2: SQVTM and ANQGSEA. CDR3 size: 11 residues. V was pared by 8 bases and J by 6 bases, with 11 bases between. Production of TCR beta cDNA used around 0.45 ug total RNA together with a constant-region primer. Construction of TCR beta libraries relied on three successive nested multiplex PCR rounds employing slightly modified ARM-PCR. PCR rounds one and two used TRBV1-TRBV30 forward primers with a C-beta reverse primer for 10 cycles each. TCRdb fed the multiplex PCR reads into MiXCR, producing one record per CDR3 protein. The sample contains around 50,000 distinct CDR3 sequences, around three quarters of which appear only once. Findings of the study overall: Against blood, tumors held a significantly higher top-250-clone fraction (p = 0.039). Merely some 8-24% of top clones spanned all five tumor regions.

The V call is TRBV29-1, the J call TRBJ2-1; the D is unclear. The receptor was derived from a man aged 35-49 years with primary liver carcinoma and hepatitis B virus infection. The sequencing sample was made of liver tumor tissue from sampling region 3. Subset reported: tumor region T3, left-lateral pole. DNA for the CDR3: TGCAGCCACCGGCTAGGCAATGAGCAGTTCTTC. The encoded protein is CSHRLGNEQFF.